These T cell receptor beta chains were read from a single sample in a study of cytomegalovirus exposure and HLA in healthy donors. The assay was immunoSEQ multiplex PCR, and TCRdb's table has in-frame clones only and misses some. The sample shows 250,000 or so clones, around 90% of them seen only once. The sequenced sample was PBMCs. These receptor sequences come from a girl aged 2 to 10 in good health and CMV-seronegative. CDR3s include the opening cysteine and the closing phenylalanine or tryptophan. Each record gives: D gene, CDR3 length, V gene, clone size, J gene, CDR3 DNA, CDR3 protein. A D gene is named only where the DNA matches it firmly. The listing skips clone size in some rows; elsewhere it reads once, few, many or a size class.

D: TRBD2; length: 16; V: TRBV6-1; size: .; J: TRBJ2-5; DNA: TGTGCCAGCAGTGCCCGACTAGCGGGCGGCCAAGAGACCCAGTACTTC; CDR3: CASSARLAGGQETQYF
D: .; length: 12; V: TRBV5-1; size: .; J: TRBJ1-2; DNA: TGCGCCAGCCTTGGGGAAGGGGATGGCTACACCTTC; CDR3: CASLGEGDGYTF
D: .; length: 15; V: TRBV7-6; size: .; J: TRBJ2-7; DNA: TGTGCCAGCAGCCCGGTCGCGGGCATCTCCTACGAGCAGTACTTC; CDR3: CASSPVAGISYEQYF
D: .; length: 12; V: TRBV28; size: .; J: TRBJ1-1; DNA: TGTGCCAGCAGAATGCTAAACCGGGAAGCTTTCTTT; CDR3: CASRMLNREAFF
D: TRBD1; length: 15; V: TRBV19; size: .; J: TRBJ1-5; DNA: TGTGCCAGTAGGCCGACAGGGCCCAGCAATCAGCCCCAGCATTTT; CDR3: CASRPTGPSNQPQHF
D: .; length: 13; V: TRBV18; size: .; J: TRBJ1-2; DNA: TGTGCCAGCTCACCCGAAGCGGTCGGCGGCTACACCTTC; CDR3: CASSPEAVGGYTF
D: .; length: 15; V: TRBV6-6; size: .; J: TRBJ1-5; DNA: TGTGCCAGCAGTTACCGGGTCGAGGGAGTACAGCCCCAGCATTTT; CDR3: CASSYRVEGVQPQHF
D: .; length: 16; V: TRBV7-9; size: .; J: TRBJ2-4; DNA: TGTGCCAGCAGCCGGATGTCAGGGTTCGGCAAAAACATTCAGTACTTC; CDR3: CASSRMSGFGKNIQYF
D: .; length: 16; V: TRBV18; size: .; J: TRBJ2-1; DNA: TGTGCCAGCTCACCGACCACCGGGAGCTCCTACAATGAGCAGTTCTTC; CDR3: CASSPTTGSSYNEQFF
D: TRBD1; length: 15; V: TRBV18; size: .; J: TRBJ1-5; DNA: TGTGCCAGCTCACCCCGACAGGGAGACAATCAGCCCCAGCATTTT; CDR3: CASSPRQGDNQPQHF
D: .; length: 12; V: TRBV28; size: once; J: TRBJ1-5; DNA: TGTGCCAGCGGAGGGGGCAATCAGCCCCAGCATTTT; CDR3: CASGGGNQPQHF
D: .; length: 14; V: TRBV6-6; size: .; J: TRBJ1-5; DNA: TGTGCCAGCAGTTACTCGAGAAGCAATCAGCCCCAGCATTTT; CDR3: CASSYSRSNQPQHF
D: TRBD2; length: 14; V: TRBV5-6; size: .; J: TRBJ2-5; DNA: TGTGCCAGCAGTTCTAGCGGGGGGGCAAAGACCCAGTACTTC; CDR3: CASSSSGGAKTQYF
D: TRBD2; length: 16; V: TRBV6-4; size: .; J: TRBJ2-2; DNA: TGTGCCAGCAGTCCCCTCAGCGGGGGAAACACCGGGGAGCTGTTTTTT; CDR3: CASSPLSGGNTGELFF
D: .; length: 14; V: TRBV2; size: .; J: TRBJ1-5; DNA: TGTGCCAGCAGTGATATTAGCCCCATCCGGCCCCAGCATTTT; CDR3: CASSDISPIRPQHF
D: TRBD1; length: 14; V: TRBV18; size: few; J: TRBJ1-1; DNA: TGTGCCAGCTCACCCGGACAGGTCTCCACTGAAGCTTTCTTT; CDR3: CASSPGQVSTEAFF
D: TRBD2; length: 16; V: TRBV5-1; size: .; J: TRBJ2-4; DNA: TGCGCCAGCAGCTTAGGCGGGGGGATGACCAAAAACATTCAGTACTTC; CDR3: CASSLGGGMTKNIQYF
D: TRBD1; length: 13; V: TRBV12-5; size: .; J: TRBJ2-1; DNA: TGTGCTTCACAGGGGTTAGCGTACAATGAGCAGTTCTTC; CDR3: CASQGLAYNEQFF
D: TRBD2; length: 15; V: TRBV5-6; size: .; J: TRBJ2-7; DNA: TGTGCCAGCAGTTGGGGACTAGCGGGAGTCTACGAGCAGTACTTC; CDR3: CASSWGLAGVYEQYF
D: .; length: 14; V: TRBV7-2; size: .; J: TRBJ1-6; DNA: TGTGCCAGCAGCTCTCCCGGTTATAATTCACCCCTCCACTTT; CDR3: CASSSPGYNSPLHF
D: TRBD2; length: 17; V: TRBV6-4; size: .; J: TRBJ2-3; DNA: TGTGCCAGCAGTGCCGGGACTAGCGGGAGTAGGACAGATACGCAGTATTTT; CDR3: CASSAGTSGSRTDTQYF
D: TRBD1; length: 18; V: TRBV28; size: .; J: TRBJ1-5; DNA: TGTGCCAGCAGCTACTTCGACAGGGACGTGGCGAGCAATCAGCCCCAGCATTTT; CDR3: CASSYFDRDVASNQPQHF
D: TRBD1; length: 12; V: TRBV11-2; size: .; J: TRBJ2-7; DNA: TGTGCCACCTCACAGGGGACCTACGAGCAGTACTTC; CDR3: CATSQGTYEQYF
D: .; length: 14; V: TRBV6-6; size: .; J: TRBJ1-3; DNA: TGTGCCAGCAGTTACTCTAGCTCTGGAAACACCATATATTTT; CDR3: CASSYSSSGNTIYF
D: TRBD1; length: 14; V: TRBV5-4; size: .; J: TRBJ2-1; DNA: TGTGCCAGCAGCTTCCAGGGGGCCAGTGGTGAGCAGTTCTTC; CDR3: CASSFQGASGEQFF
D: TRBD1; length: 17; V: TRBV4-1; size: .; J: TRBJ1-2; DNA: TGCGCCAGCAGCCAAGATCTTCCCGGACAGGGAAACTATGGCTACACCTTC; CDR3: CASSQDLPGQGNYGYTF
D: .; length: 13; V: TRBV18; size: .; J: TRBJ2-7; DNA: TGTGCCAGCTCACCGAGGGAGGCTTACGAGCAGTACTTC; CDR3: CASSPREAYEQYF
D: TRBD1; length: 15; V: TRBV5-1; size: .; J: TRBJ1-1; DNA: TGCGCCAGCAGCTCCCAGACAGGGATAGACACTGAAGCTTTCTTT; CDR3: CASSSQTGIDTEAFF
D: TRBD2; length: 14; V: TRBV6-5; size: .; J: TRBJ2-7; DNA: TGTGCCAGCAGTTACTCAAGCGGGAACTACGAGCAGTACTTC; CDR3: CASSYSSGNYEQYF